This entry features one T cell receptor beta chain sequence. What it recognizes is unknown. The sample is drawn from a study of cytomegalovirus exposure and HLA in healthy donors. The PCR employed 60 Vbeta primers together with 13 Jbeta primers. Profiled with immunoSEQ multiplex PCR; TCRdb holds only in-frame clones, not every one. The repertoire holds about 160,000 clones, around 72% seen once, with about 2.3% in the top ten. The study's findings and limits: Most subjects' HLA-A and HLA-B alleles were reportedly predicted from TCR beta sequences. Sequencing likely caused a cluster of highly shared sequence variants.

V trimming: 0 bases; J trimming: 2 bases; junction bases outside the gene matches: 4. Germline loops: CDR1 LGHNA, CDR2 YSLEER. This CDR3 region has 16 residues. Sequenced material: PBMCs. The receptor's source is a female donor in good health and CMV-seronegative. The chain joins TRBV4-3 to TRBJ1-5; 7 bases line up with TRBD1. Written as DNA, the CDR3 is TGCGCCAGCAGCCAAGAGCACAGGGGACGCAATCAGCCCCAGCATTTT. Its protein product is CASSQEHRGRNQPQHF.